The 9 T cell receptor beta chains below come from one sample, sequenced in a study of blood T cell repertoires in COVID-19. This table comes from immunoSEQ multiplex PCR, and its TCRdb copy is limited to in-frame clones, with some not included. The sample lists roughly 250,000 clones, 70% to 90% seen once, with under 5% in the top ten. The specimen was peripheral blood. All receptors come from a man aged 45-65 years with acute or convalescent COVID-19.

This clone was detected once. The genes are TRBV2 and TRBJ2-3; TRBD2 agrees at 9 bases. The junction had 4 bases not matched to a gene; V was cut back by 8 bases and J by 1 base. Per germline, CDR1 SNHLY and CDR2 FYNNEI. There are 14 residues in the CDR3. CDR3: CASEERGGTDTQYF. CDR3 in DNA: TGTGCCAGCGAGGAGCGGGGGGGCACAGATACGCAGTATTTT.

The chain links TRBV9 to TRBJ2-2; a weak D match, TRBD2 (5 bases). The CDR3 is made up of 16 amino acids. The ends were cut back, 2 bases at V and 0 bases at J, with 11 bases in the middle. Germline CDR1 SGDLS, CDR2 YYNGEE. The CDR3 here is CASSVTPGTNTGELFF. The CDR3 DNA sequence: TGTGCCAGCAGCGTTACCCCCGGGACGAACACCGGGGAGCTGTTTTTT.

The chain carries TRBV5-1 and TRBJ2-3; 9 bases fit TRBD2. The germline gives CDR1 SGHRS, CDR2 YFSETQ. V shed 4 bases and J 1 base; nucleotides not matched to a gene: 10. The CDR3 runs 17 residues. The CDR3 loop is CASSPARGGGGTDTQYF. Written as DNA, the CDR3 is TGCGCCAGCAGCCCGGCCCGCGGGGGGGGAGGCACAGATACGCAGTATTTT.

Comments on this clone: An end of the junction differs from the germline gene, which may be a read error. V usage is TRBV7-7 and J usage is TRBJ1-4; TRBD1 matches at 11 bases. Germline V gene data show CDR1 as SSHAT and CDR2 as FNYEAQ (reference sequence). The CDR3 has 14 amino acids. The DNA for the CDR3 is TGTGCTAGCAGCTCGGGACAGGGGGAGGAAAAACTGTTTTTT. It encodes CASSSGQGEEKLFF.

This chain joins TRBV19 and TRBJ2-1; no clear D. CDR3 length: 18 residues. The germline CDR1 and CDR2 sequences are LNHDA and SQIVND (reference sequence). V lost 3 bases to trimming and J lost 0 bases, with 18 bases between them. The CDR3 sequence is CASSMAPDRLVSYNEQFF. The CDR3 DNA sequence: TGTGCCAGTAGTATGGCCCCCGATCGGCTAGTCTCCTACAATGAGCAGTTCTTC.

The CDR3 loop is CASSDRSGNTEAFF. The CDR3 region has the DNA TGTGCCAGCAGTGATCGCTCGGGGAACACTGAAGCTTTCTTT. The chain links TRBV2 to TRBJ1-1; no reliable D call. V lost 3 bases and J lost 1, with 9 bases in between. Germline V gives CDR1 SNHLY, CDR2 FYNNEI. The CDR3 extends over 14 amino acids. The full variable domain, in which reference TRBV2 and TRBJ1-1 provide the parts outside the CDR3, is EPEVTQTPSHQVTQMGQEVILRCVPISNHLYFYWYRQILGQKVEFLVSFYNNEISEKSEIFDDQFSVERPDGSNFTLKIRSTKLEDSAMYFCASSDRSGNTEAFFGQGTRLTVV.

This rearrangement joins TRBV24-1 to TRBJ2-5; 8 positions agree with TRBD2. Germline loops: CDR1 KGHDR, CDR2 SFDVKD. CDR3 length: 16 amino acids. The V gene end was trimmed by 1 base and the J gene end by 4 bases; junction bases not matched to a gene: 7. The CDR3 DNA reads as TGTGCCACCAGTGATTTCGGGAGGGGGGAAGGAGAGACCCAGTACTTC. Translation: CATSDFGRGEGETQYF.

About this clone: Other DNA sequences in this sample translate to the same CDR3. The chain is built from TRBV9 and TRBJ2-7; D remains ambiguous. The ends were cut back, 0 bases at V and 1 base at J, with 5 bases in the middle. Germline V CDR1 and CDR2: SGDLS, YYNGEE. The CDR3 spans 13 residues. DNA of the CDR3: TGTGCCAGCAGCGTAGGAGGATCCTACGAGCAGTACTTC. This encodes CASSVGGSYEQYF. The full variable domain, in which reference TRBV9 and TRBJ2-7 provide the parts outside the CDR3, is DSGVTQTPKHLITATGQRVTLRCSPRSGDLSVYWYQQSLDQGLQFLIQYYNGEERAKGNILERFSAQQFPDLHSELNLSSLELGDSALYFCASSVGGSYEQYFGPGTRLTVT.

As DNA, the CDR3 is TGTGCCAGCAGCTTAAGTCCGGTGAACACCGGGGAGCTGTTTTTT. It yields the protein CASSLSPVNTGELFF. The chain is built from TRBV7-8 and TRBJ2-2, with D uncertain. Germline V gives CDR1 SGHVS, CDR2 FQNEAQ. V lost 2 bases, J lost 1 base, and 8 bases lay in between. CDR3 size: 15 residues.